A single sample gave rise to the 30 T cell receptor beta chains below, sequenced in a study. Each CDR3 protein is one row after TCRdb ran MiXCR on the reads. The data show approximately 4,500 distinct CDR3 sequences, with roughly 8.3% seen just once and around 8.2% held by the top ten. Sequenced sample: CD4+ T cells from synovial fluid. These receptors were taken from a human donor with rheumatoid arthritis.

By frequency in the sample, this clonotype is medium-sized (0.01 to 0.1%). The chain couples TRBV5-1 to TRBJ1-3; D remains unclear. Trimming cost V 1 base and J 0 bases, with 5 bases left between them. The CDR3 length is 14 residues. Germline V gives CDR1 SGHRS, CDR2 YFSETQ. The CDR3 region has the DNA TGCGCCAGCAGCTTGACAATCTCTGGAAACACCATATATTTT. Translated: CASSLTISGNTIYF.

This clonotype rates as medium-sized. The chain joins TRBV20-1 to TRBJ1-2; D is unclear. CDR1 is DFQATT, CDR2 SNEGSKA, per germline (reference sequence). Trimming stripped 1 base from V and 9 bases from J, with 18 bases between. The CDR3 runs 14 residues. In DNA, the CDR3 is TGCAGTGCTAGAGTATCGGGCGGTCGGTTGCGCTACACCTTC. Translated, it gives CSARVSGGRLRYTF.

This clonotype is judged medium-sized. CDR3 sequence reads: CSVEEGFLYNEQFF. The CDR3 DNA is TGCAGCGTTGAAGAAGGGTTTCTCTACAATGAGCAGTTCTTC. The chain has TRBV29-1 and TRBJ2-1; D ambiguous. CDR3 size: 14 residues. Germline V gene lookup returns CDR1 SQVTM and CDR2 ANQGSEA. V lost 0 bases to trimming and J lost 3 bases, with 9 bases between them.

This clonotype appeared many times. The chain carries TRBV5-1 and TRBJ2-7, with 9 bases aligning to TRBD1. The V segment lost 0 bases and the J segment 3 bases; nucleotides outside the gene matches: 7. The CDR3 is made up of 16 amino acids. Germline-derived CDR1 and CDR2 are SGHRS and YFSETQ. The CDR3 is CASSLGNRDRDYEQYF. CDR3 DNA: TGCGCCAGCAGCTTGGGGAATCGGGACAGGGACTACGAGCAGTACTTC.

In its sample, this clonotype ranks as medium-sized. The chain uses TRBV9 and TRBJ2-1, with no clear D. V was shortened by 1 base and J by 7 bases, with 9 bases between the two germline ends. The CDR3 runs 13 residues. Germline V gene lookup returns CDR1 SGDLS and CDR2 YYNGEE. CDR3 amino acids: CASSVSLENEQFF. The CDR3 nucleotides read TGTGCCAGCAGCGTATCGTTAGAAAATGAGCAGTTCTTC.

In its sample, this clonotype was seen many times. The chain joins TRBV12-3 or TRBV12-4 to TRBJ2-2; TRBD2 aligns across 16 bases. V lost 6 bases, J lost 7 bases, and 8 bases stayed unmatched. This CDR3 comprises 17 residues. This CDR3 reads CASRGGLAGGPGGELFF. In nucleotides, the CDR3 is TGTGCCAGCAGGGGGGGACTAGCGGGAGGGCCTGGCGGGGAGCTGTTTTTT.

This clonotype counts as medium-sized (0.01 to 0.1%). This sequence joins TRBV4-1 and TRBJ2-2; no firm D call. V was clipped by 0 bases and J by 8 bases, with 13 bases between them. The CDR3 spans 15 residues. Germline V CDR1 and CDR2: MGHRA, YSYEKL. The CDR3 spells CASSQDFPPSGELFF. As DNA, the CDR3 is TGCGCCAGCAGCCAAGATTTCCCCCCTTCAGGGGAGCTGTTTTTT.

This clonotype is medium-sized. V and J are TRBV12-3 or TRBV12-4 and TRBJ1-1, with 8 bases aligning to TRBD1. V shed 5 bases and J 4 bases; nucleotides not matched to a gene: 3. This CDR3 region has 13 residues. For the CDR3, the DNA is TGTGCCAGCAGTCGTGGACAGGGCACTGAAGCTTTCTTT. It encodes CASSRGQGTEAFF.

Judged by abundance, this clonotype is medium-sized (0.01 to 0.1%). The chain is built from TRBV7-6 and TRBJ2-3; 10 positions agree with TRBD2. Per germline, CDR1 SGHVS and CDR2 FNYEAQ. CDR3 length: 15 amino acids. V dropped 2 bases and J dropped 4; count of bases not matched to a gene: 3. For the CDR3, the DNA is TGTGCCAGCAGCTTACTAGCGGGAGTTGCAGATACGCAGTATTTT. Translating it yields CASSLLAGVADTQYF.

By sample fraction, this clonotype is medium-sized (0.01 to 0.1%). This chain joins TRBV3-1 and TRBJ2-7, with D tentatively TRBD1 (5 bases). This CDR3 has 14 residues. Germline assignment: CDR1 LGHDT and CDR2 YNNKEL (reference sequence). Trimming removed 1 base from V and 6 bases from J, with 13 bases in between. This CDR3 reads CASSQGLVQGEQYF. CDR3 nucleotide sequence: TGTGCCAGCAGCCAAGGATTAGTTCAGGGCGAGCAGTACTTC.

This clonotype was seen ten or more times. J is TRBJ2-6 and V is TRBV28; TRBD1 matches at 8 bases. The CDR3 is 17 amino acids. CDR1 is MDHEN, CDR2 SYDVKM, per germline. V dropped 5 bases and J dropped 2; count of bases not matched to a gene: 8. CDR3 protein: CASSVGTGSPGANVLTF. In DNA, the CDR3 is TGTGCCAGCAGTGTTGGGACAGGCTCTCCTGGGGCCAACGTCCTGACTTTC.

This clonotype is deemed medium-sized. The chain has TRBV11-2 and TRBJ2-3, with no clear D. Per the germline V gene, CDR1 is SGHAT and CDR2 is FQNNGV. The CDR3 is 14 amino acids. Between the trimmed V and J ends, which lost 5 bases and 2 bases, there was a span of 11 bases. CDR3 residues: CASSRLDPTDTQYF. The DNA of the CDR3 is TGTGCCAGCAGCCGACTGGACCCCACAGATACGCAGTATTTT.

This clonotype is medium-sized within its sample. One end of the junction fails to match germline, which may point to a read error. J is TRBJ2-5 and V is TRBV20-1, with 7 bases matching TRBD2. The CDR3 runs 14 residues. Germline values: CDR1 DFQATT, CDR2 SNEGSKA (reference sequence). CDR3 nucleotide sequence: TGCAGTGCTAGAGACCCGGTGAGCGGGGACCCCAATATCTTC. This gives the protein CSARDPVSGDPNIF.

This clonotype is classed as medium-sized (0.01 to 0.1%). The V call is TRBV29-1, the J call TRBJ1-1, with D perhaps matching TRBD1 (6 bases). CDR3 length: 13 residues. The germline V gene encodes CDR1 SQVTM and CDR2 ANQGSEA. The ends were cut back, 7 bases at V and 0 bases at J, with 12 bases in the middle. CDR3 residues: CSAPGTLNTEAFF. DNA for the CDR3: TGCAGCGCTCCCGGGACACTGAACACTGAAGCTTTCTTT.

By share, this clonotype ranks as medium-sized (0.01 to 0.1%). The chain carries TRBV28 and TRBJ1-2; D unresolved. This CDR3 spans 12 amino acids. The germline CDR1 and CDR2 sequences are MDHEN and SYDVKM. Trimming pared 4 bases from V and 4 bases from J, leaving 7 bases between. The CDR3 sequence is CASSSTSYGYTF. The CDR3 coding sequence is TGTGCCAGCAGTTCCACGTCCTATGGCTACACCTTC.

V and J are TRBV5-1 and TRBJ1-1; the D is unclear. V was cut by 4 bases and J by 0 bases, with 16 bases left in between. This CDR3 comprises 16 residues. Germline loops: CDR1 SGHRS, CDR2 YFSETQ. DNA of the CDR3: TGCGCCAGCAGCGCAATGTACGAGGGAATGAACACTGAAGCTTTCTTT. Protein sequence: CASSAMYEGMNTEAFF.

By sample share, this clonotype is medium-sized (0.01 to 0.1%). V usage is TRBV5-1 and J usage is TRBJ2-7, with TRBD1 matching 10 bases. From germline, CDR1 is SGHRS and CDR2 YFSETQ. This CDR3 is built from 16 residues. Losses at the gene ends were 1 base for V and 2 bases for J; bases not matched to a gene: 6. Here the CDR3 reads CASSLWGGTGAYEQYF. In DNA form, the CDR3 reads TGCGCCAGCAGCTTGTGGGGGGGGACAGGGGCCTACGAGCAGTACTTC.

CDR3: CASSPSGAVSQPQHF. The CDR3 DNA reads TGTGCCAGCTCACCTTCGGGGGCGGTGAGTCAGCCCCAGCATTTT. The chain uses TRBV18 and TRBJ1-5, with a tentative D call TRBD1 (6 bases). From germline, CDR1 is KGHSH and CDR2 LQKENI. Trimming pared 3 bases from V and 6 bases from J, leaving 15 bases between. CDR3 length equals 15 residues.

This clonotype is labeled medium-sized. The chain has TRBV2 and TRBJ2-5, with 11 bases lining up with TRBD2. Per germline, CDR1 SNHLY and CDR2 FYNNEI. The trim removed 7 bases at V and 0 bases at J, leaving 4 bases unmatched. The CDR3 spans 15 residues. This CDR3 reads CASKRLAGYQETQYF. CDR3 in DNA: TGTGCCAGCAAGCGACTAGCGGGGTACCAAGAGACCCAGTACTTC.

This clonotype was recorded many times. The chain employs TRBV3-1 and TRBJ2-3; 7 nucleotides agree with TRBD2. CDR1 LGHDT and CDR2 YNNKEL come from the germline V gene (reference sequence). The CDR3 totals 14 residues. V was clipped by 7 bases and J by 4 bases; unmatched bases: 8. The CDR3 region is CASTTTSYADTQYF. The CDR3 region has the DNA TGTGCCAGCACGACGACTAGCTACGCAGATACGCAGTATTTT.

This clonotype occurred many times. V and J are TRBV30 and TRBJ2-6; D uncertain. Germline V gene data show CDR1 as GTSNPN and CDR2 as SVGIG (reference sequence). Trimming took off 1 base at V and 1 base at J, with 14 bases between the two ends. This CDR3 contains 17 residues. CDR3 DNA sequence: TGTGCCTGGAGTGAATCAGGAATCGCATCTGGGGCCAACGTCCTGACTTTC. It yields the protein CAWSESGIASGANVLTF.

By proportion, this clonotype is medium-sized. This chain links TRBV11-2 with TRBJ2-2, with a tentative D call TRBD1 (5 bases). Germline V gene lookup returns CDR1 SGHAT and CDR2 FQNNGV. The CDR3 contains 14 residues. Trimming pared 2 bases from V and 6 bases from J, leaving 10 bases between. As DNA, the CDR3 is TGTGCCAGCAGCTTAAGTAGGGGATCCGGGGAGCTGTTTTTT. Protein: CASSLSRGSGELFF.

This clonotype occurred many times. The chain recombines TRBV20-1 with TRBJ1-2; the match to TRBD1 covers 8 bases. The CDR3 has 16 amino acids. Trimming removed 3 bases from V and 2 bases from J; junction bases left unmatched: 11. CDR1 is DFQATT and CDR2 is SNEGSKA in the germline V gene (reference sequence). The CDR3 is CSASTLDRALNYGYTF. For the CDR3, the DNA is TGCAGTGCTAGTACGTTGGACAGGGCGCTGAACTATGGCTACACCTTC.

This clonotype is judged medium-sized (0.01 to 0.1%). The chain has TRBV3-1 and TRBJ2-7, with TRBD1 matching over 8 bases. With 2 bases clipped from V and 7 bases from J, the junction kept 4 bases outside the gene matches. The CDR3 is 13 residues long. The germline V gene encodes CDR1 LGHDT and CDR2 YNNKEL (reference sequence). DNA for the CDR3: TGTGCCAGCAGCCAACAGGGGGCGAGGGAGCAGTACTTC. As protein: CASSQQGAREQYF.

This clonotype is categorized as medium-sized. J is TRBJ2-3 and V is TRBV11-3; D might be TRBD1 (5 bases). Germline values: CDR1 SGHNT, CDR2 YENEEA. The CDR3 is made up of 15 amino acids. V dropped 3 bases and J dropped 6 bases, with 16 bases sitting between them. The CDR3 loop reads CASSLEHRPGDTQYF. The CDR3 DNA reads as TGTGCCAGCAGCTTGGAGCACAGGCCCGGGGATACGCAGTATTTT.

This clonotype is labeled large (0.1 to 1%). CDR3 DNA sequence: TGCAGCCCAGGACAGCCAAGCAATCAGCCCCAGCATTTT. Translation: CSPGQPSNQPQHF. The V and J genes are TRBV20-1 and TRBJ1-5, with D perhaps matching TRBD1 (6 bases). The CDR3 spans 13 residues. Germline V gene lookup returns CDR1 DFQATT and CDR2 SNEGSKA (reference sequence).

This clonotype is categorized as medium-sized (0.01 to 0.1%). The chain recombines TRBV5-8 with TRBJ1-2, with 7 bases that match TRBD1. Germline V gene sequence: CDR1 SGHTS, CDR2 YDEGEE. The CDR3 sequence is 17 residues long. The J segment lost 3 bases and the V segment lost 4 bases, leaving 15 bases of the junction unmatched. CDR3 sequence reads: CASSIYSGTALYYGYTF. In nucleotides, the CDR3 is TGTGCCAGCAGCATCTACTCCGGGACAGCTCTCTACTATGGCTACACCTTC.

This clonotype is medium-sized by share. The V and J genes are TRBV12-3 or TRBV12-4 and TRBJ2-2; 12 bases are a match to TRBD1. The J segment lost 7 bases and the V segment lost 6 bases, leaving 9 bases of the junction unmatched. The CDR3 has 16 residues. The CDR3 DNA reads TGTGCCAGCAGAGATGGGACAGGGGGCGCGAGCGGGGAGCTGTTTTTT. Amino acid sequence: CASRDGTGGASGELFF.

The chain links TRBV5-1 to TRBJ2-3, with 16 bases lining up with TRBD2. Germline V gene sequence: CDR1 SGHRS, CDR2 YFSETQ. The CDR3 covers 18 residues. Trimming at V came to 4 bases and at J to 2 bases, leaving 7 bases not matched to a gene. As DNA, the CDR3 is TGCGCCAGCAGCCGGGGACTAGCGGGAGGGCCCCACACAGATACGCAGTATTTT. Protein sequence: CASSRGLAGGPHTDTQYF.

This clonotype was seen a handful of times. The V and J genes are TRBV11-2 and TRBJ2-7, with D unclear. This CDR3 is 15 amino acids long. Trimming stripped 1 base from V and 0 bases from J, with 10 bases between. The germline V gene encodes CDR1 SGHAT and CDR2 FQNNGV. The CDR3 bases are TGTGCCAGCAGCTTAGCCACGCTGAGCTCCTACGAGCAGTACTTC. Its protein is CASSLATLSSYEQYF.